Below, 27 T cell receptor beta chains from the same sample are listed, as sequenced in a study. Treg sorting used a CD4+CD25+CD127-/low gate. TCRdb re-called the 5' RACE reads through MiXCR, storing one row per CDR3 protein. The data contain roughly 58,000 distinct CDR3 sequences, less than 25% of them singletons. The sample consisted of tumor-infiltrating Tregs sorted from the breast tumor. The receptors come from a female donor with breast cancer.

This clonotype was seen only a few times. The rearrangement uses TRBV5-4 and TRBJ2-7, with D possibly TRBD2 on 6 matching bases. CDR1 is SGHNT and CDR2 is YYREEE in the germline V gene (reference sequence). The CDR3 length is 15 residues. V was clipped by 4 bases and J by 7 bases, with 21 bases between them. CDR3 coding DNA: TGTGCCAGCAGCCGGGGGACTGCCCTTCTACGAGAGCAGTACTTC. This gives the protein CASSRGTALLREQYF.

This clonotype showed up many times. The junction does not match germline at one end; this may be a read error. J is TRBJ2-7 and V is TRBV15; 7 nucleotides agree with TRBD1. Germline CDR1 reads LNHNV; CDR2 reads YYDKDF (reference sequence). The CDR3 is 12 amino acids. This CDR3 reads CATSRDQTGTIF. The CDR3 DNA is TGTGCCACCAGCAGAGATCAGACAGGGACAATCTTC.

The sample holds a few counts of this clonotype. The chain carries TRBV29-1 and TRBJ2-3; TRBD1 matches 8 bases. The length of the CDR3 is 16 residues. Germline CDR1 SQVTM, CDR2 ANQGSEA. The CDR3 bases are TGCATCGTCCAACGACTGGTGGGACAGGGCACAGATACGCAGTATTTT. Residues: CIVQRLVGQGTDTQYF.

The chain employs TRBV30 and TRBJ1-5; no firm D call. The V gene lost 2 bases and the J gene lost 3 bases, with 8 bases spanning the gap. The CDR3 spans 13 residues. From germline, CDR1 is GTSNPN and CDR2 SVGIG (reference sequence). CDR3 nucleotide sequence: TGTGCCTGGAGTTCTGGACTCAATCAGCCCCAGCATTTT. As protein: CAWSSGLNQPQHF.

The chain employs TRBV12-3 or TRBV12-4 and TRBJ2-6; possible D gene TRBD1, 6 bases. V lost 5 bases and J lost 0, with 17 bases in between. The CDR3 loop spans 18 amino acids. The CDR3 coding sequence is TGTGCCAGCAGTCTTTCAGACAGGTTATTCTCTGGGGCCAACGTCCTGACTTTC. This translates into CASSLSDRLFSGANVLTF.

The chain combines TRBV7-2 with TRBJ1-1; perhaps TRBD1 as D (6 bases). V dropped 5 bases and J dropped 8 bases, with 15 bases sitting between them. The CDR3 is made up of 13 amino acids. Germline V gene data show CDR1 as SGHTA and CDR2 as FQGNSA. The CDR3 DNA reads TGTGCCAGCAGCGCATACAGGGACGCCGAAGCTTTCTTT. This encodes CASSAYRDAEAFF.

In this sample, this clonotype turned up many times. V is TRBV20-1 and J is TRBJ1-2, with TRBD1 identical over 9 bases. J was trimmed by 2 bases and V by 2 bases; bases with no gene match: 6. This CDR3 has 15 amino acids. Germline V CDR1 and CDR2: DFQATT, SNEGSKA (reference sequence). The CDR3 DNA follows: TGCAGTGCTAGACCTCGGGACAGGGCAAACTATGGCTACACCTTC. Translating gives CSARPRDRANYGYTF.

The chain recombines TRBV6-1 with TRBJ2-2, with TRBD2 as a possible D gene (5 bases). CDR3 size: 13 residues. Trimming pared 3 bases from V and 10 bases from J, leaving 12 bases between. Germline V gene data show CDR1 as MNHNS and CDR2 as SASEGT. The chain's CDR3 is CASSDRGYEELFF. The CDR3 bases are TGTGCCAGCAGTGATCGAGGGTACGAGGAGCTGTTTTTT.

As to this clonotype: Possible read error: a much larger clone is one base away. The J gene is TRBJ2-5, the V gene TRBV12-3 or TRBV12-4; the D gene could be TRBD1 or TRBD2 (6 bases each). V gave up 2 bases and J gave up 1 base, with 8 bases separating them. There are 14 residues in the CDR3. CDR3 residues: CASSLPGAQETQYF. The CDR3 DNA follows: TGTGCCAGCAGTTTACCGGGGGCCCAAGAGACCCAGTACTTC.

Details on this clonotype: The conserved final phenylalanine or tryptophan is absent from the CDR3, which likely points to a read error. The J gene is TRBJ1-3, the V gene TRBV7-6, with D perhaps TRBD1 (6 bases). The CDR3 totals 15 residues. Germline V CDR1 and CDR2: SGHVS, FNYEAQ. V dropped 4 bases and J dropped 4 bases, with 14 bases sitting between them. In DNA, the CDR3 is TGTGCCAGCAGCTCGACAGGCTCCGGGGGAAACACCATATATGTT. Amino acid sequence: CASSSTGSGGNTIYV.

This clonotype has at least ten counts. The rearrangement joins TRBV20-1 to TRBJ1-1; 10 bases map to TRBD1. The V gene end was trimmed by 4 bases and the J gene end by 6 bases; junction bases not matched to a gene: 8. CDR1 and CDR2 from the germline V gene are DFQATT and SNEGSKA (reference sequence). CDR3 length: 14 amino acids. The CDR3, as DNA: TGCAGTGCTACGGGGACAGGGGACGTCGCTGAAGCTTTCTTT. Translating it yields CSATGTGDVAEAFF.

This clonotype was seen repeatedly, ten times or more. The chain has TRBV19 and TRBJ1-2; D unclear. The CDR3 contains 12 residues. CDR1 LNHDA and CDR2 SQIVND come from the germline V gene (reference sequence). Trimming pared 5 bases from V and 6 bases from J, leaving 10 bases between. CDR3 region: CASSALAHGYTF. CDR3 nucleotide sequence: TGTGCCAGTAGTGCCTTGGCGCATGGCTACACCTTC.

The chain employs TRBV28 and TRBJ1-2, with D unresolved. Germline V gene sequence: CDR1 MDHEN, CDR2 SYDVKM. The CDR3 is made up of 14 amino acids. V was trimmed by 3 bases and J by 3 bases, leaving 11 bases between them. The CDR3 DNA is TGTGCCAGCAGTTTGAATCAGATCTACTATGGCTACACCTTC. As protein: CASSLNQIYYGYTF.

This clonotype was seen a few times. J is TRBJ2-5 and V is TRBV20-1, with 14 bases fitting TRBD2. The V and J ends lost 6 bases and 3 bases, in that order; junction bases with no gene match: 24. The CDR3 is 21 residues long. Germline V gene data show CDR1 as DFQATT and CDR2 as SNEGSKA (reference sequence). In DNA, the CDR3 is TGCAGTGCCCGCCCGATACAGGGCACGGGACTAGCGGGAGAAGGGGAAGAGACCCAGTACTTC. Translated, it gives CSARPIQGTGLAGEGEETQYF.

This clonotype was picked up a small number of times. The V call is TRBV3-1, the J call TRBJ2-5; D unclear. The CDR3 covers 17 residues. Germline CDR1 and CDR2: LGHDT and YNNKEL (reference sequence). V was pared by 4 bases and J by 0 bases, with 18 bases between. CDR3 protein: CASSPQWGRADQETQYF. The CDR3 DNA reads as TGTGCCAGCAGCCCTCAGTGGGGTCGGGCGGACCAAGAGACCCAGTACTTC.

As for this clonotype: One end of the junction is discordant with germline, which a read error may explain. The rearrangement joins TRBV3-1 to TRBJ2-5; the D call may be TRBD1 or TRBD2 (6 bases each). CDR1 and CDR2 from the germline V gene are LGHDT and YNNKEL (reference sequence). The CDR3 consists of 15 residues. CDR3 in DNA: TGTGCCAGCAGACAAGGGGGACTTGATCAAGAGACCCAGTACTTC. This gives the protein CASRQGGLDQETQYF.

The chain recombines TRBV7-2 with TRBJ2-7, with 10 bases identical to TRBD2. Per the germline V gene, CDR1 is SGHTA and CDR2 is FQGNSA. The CDR3 runs to 15 residues. Trimming cost V 5 bases and J 2 bases; bases outside gene matches: 6. CDR3 loop: CASSRGAGGPYEQYF. The CDR3 nucleotides read TGTGCCAGCAGCAGAGGAGCGGGAGGGCCCTACGAGCAGTACTTC.

This clonotype was seen many times. The CDR3 DNA reads TGTGCCAGCAGTTTACCCACAGGGTATAGAAATCAGCCCCAGCATTTT. Translation gives CASSLPTGYRNQPQHF. This chain joins TRBV28 and TRBJ1-5, with D tentatively TRBD1 (6 bases). The CDR3 sequence is 16 residues long. V lost 2 bases and J lost 4, with 15 bases in between. Germline V gene data show CDR1 as MDHEN and CDR2 as SYDVKM.

This clonotype came up many times. V gene TRBV7-2 combines with J gene TRBJ2-1; D unresolved. Germline lookup yields CDR1 SGHTA and CDR2 FQGNSA. The CDR3 length is 14 residues. The germline V and J ends were trimmed by 1 base and 6 bases, with 10 bases remaining between them. In DNA form, the CDR3 reads TGTGCCAGCAGCTTAGAACGTCAGTCCAATGAGCAGTTCTTC. Translating it yields CASSLERQSNEQFF.

This clonotype was counted only a few times. This may come from a read error, since a much larger clone is one base off. CDR3 sequence reads: CAIRMNTEAFF. CDR3 in DNA: TGTGCCATCAGAATGAACACTGAAGCTTTCTTT. The J gene is TRBJ1-1, the V gene TRBV10-3; D not certain. The CDR3 is 11 amino acids. Trimming shortened V by 6 bases and J by 0 bases, and 2 bases separated the two germline ends. CDR1 is ENHRY and CDR2 is SYGVKD in the germline V gene.

The chain uses TRBV5-4 and TRBJ2-4; TRBD2 agrees at 7 bases. The ends lost 0 bases at V and 7 bases at J; junction bases unmatched: 4. Germline values: CDR1 SGHNT, CDR2 YYREEE (reference sequence). The CDR3 is 14 residues long. This CDR3 is CASSLVGEGNIQYF. The CDR3 nucleotides are TGTGCCAGCAGCTTGGTTGGGGAGGGGAACATTCAGTACTTC. The entire variable domain, with the rest obtained from reference TRBV5-4 and TRBJ2-4, is as follows: ETGVTQSPTHLIKTRGQQVTLRCSSQSGHNTVSWYQQALGQGPQFIFQYYREEENGRGNFPPRFSGLQFPNYSSELNVNALELDDSALYLCASSLVGEGNIQYFGAGTRLSVL.

This clonotype was counted between two and nine times. The chain recombines TRBV25-1 with TRBJ2-4; a weak D match, TRBD2 (6 bases). Trimming left V 9 bases short and J 3 bases short, with 15 bases between. CDR3 length: 14 amino acids. Germline CDR1 is MGHDK and CDR2 is SYGVNS. The CDR3 spells CASASLGGKNIQYF. CDR3 nucleotide sequence: TGTGCCAGTGCCTCCCTCGGGGGCAAAAACATTCAGTACTTC. Variable domain in full (rest from reference TRBV25-1 and TRBJ2-4): EADIYQTPRYLVIGTGKKITLECSQTMGHDKMYWYQQDPGMELHLIHYSYGVNSTEKGDLSSESTVSRIRTEHFPLTLESARPSHTSQYLCASASLGGKNIQYFGAGTRLSVL.

The CDR3 loop is CASRIVGTGELFF. In nucleotides, the CDR3 is TGTGCCAGCAGGATAGTCGGTACCGGGGAGCTGTTTTTT. The rearrangement uses TRBV7-8 and TRBJ2-2; D call uncertain. Trimming removed 6 bases from V and 5 bases from J, with 10 bases in between. The CDR3 is made up of 13 amino acids. From germline, CDR1 is SGHVS and CDR2 FQNEAQ.

This clonotype was seen many times. The gene calls are TRBV5-6 and TRBJ2-3; D possibly corresponds to TRBD2 (5 bases). Germline lookup yields CDR1 SGHDT and CDR2 YYEEEE. This CDR3 is 14 amino acids long. V lost 0 bases and J 4 bases, leaving 9 bases between the germline ends. This CDR3 reads CASSLDYGADTQYF. In DNA form, the CDR3 reads TGTGCCAGCAGCTTGGATTACGGGGCAGATACGCAGTATTTT.

The genes are TRBV15 and TRBJ1-3; D call uncertain. The length of the CDR3 is 18 residues. The germline V gene has CDR1 LNHNV and CDR2 YYDKDF (reference sequence). The V end was cut by 0 bases, the J end by 0 bases, with 15 bases between. CDR3 sequence reads: CATSRDLRTTGSGNTIYF. CDR3 in DNA: TGTGCCACCAGCAGAGATCTGCGAACCACGGGCTCTGGAAACACCATATATTTT.

The chain employs TRBV27 and TRBJ2-3; D possibly corresponds to TRBD2 (5 bases). Germline lookup yields CDR1 MNHEY and CDR2 SMNVEV (reference sequence). The CDR3 loop spans 13 amino acids. V was cut by 6 bases and J by 3 bases, with 10 bases left in between. For the CDR3, the DNA is TGTGCCAGCAGAATGTCGGGGACAGATACGCAGTATTTT. It specifies CASRMSGTDTQYF.

The V and J genes are TRBV21-1 and TRBJ2-3; the table's TRBD1 call for D was not verified on the DNA. TRBV21-1 is shown as a pseudogene. The CDR3 length is 15 residues. The DNA of the CDR3 is TGTGCCACGGCCCCCACTAGCAACAGCACAGATACGCAGTATTTT. This sequence encodes CATAPTSNSTDTQYF.